Given below is one TCR beta chain in context. Its matching antigen is unknown. PCR amplification relied on 60 Vbeta primers (plus 13 Jbeta primers). The table came from immunoSEQ multiplex PCR; TCRdb's copy has only in-frame clones and leaves some out. The sample has 95,000 to 150,000 clones, roughly 15% seen once. This sample was included in a study of cytomegalovirus exposure and HLA in healthy donors. Background on the study: Counted in an early data release were roughly 87 million unique TCRs from HLA-typed donors. General observations from the study: Sequencing depth roughly uniform across donors was assumed in presence/absence analyses.

Sequenced input: PBMCs. The source of this sequence is a female donor in good health and CMV-seropositive.

CDR3 in amino acids: CASSYGFPDQPQHF. CDR3 in DNA: TGTGCCAGCAGTTACGGTTTCCCGGATCAGCCCCAGCATTTT. The V call is TRBV6-5, the J call TRBJ1-5; unclear D gene. Germline V gives CDR1 MNHEY, CDR2 SVGAGI. The CDR3 has 14 amino acids. Trimming shortened V by 2 bases and J by 5 bases, and 10 bases separated the two germline ends.